This TCR beta chain came from a study of cytomegalovirus exposure and HLA in healthy donors (dated by TCRdb to 2017 to 2019). Background for the entire study: An earlier analysis of some 500 of the donors reported 276 Gb of sequence data and around 120 million unique TCR beta sequences from 150 million to 200 million T cells. In addition to the first cohort of 666 subjects, a separate validation cohort of 120 different subjects was used. Donor age, sex, ethnicity and CMV serostatus were compiled together with the repertoire data. In a later genetic analysis, genome-wide SNP genotypes for about 65% of the roughly 670 donors were used, and that subset was treated as a discovery cohort. The aim of the study was to test whether cataloging public T cell receptors could identify signatures of past pathogen exposure. The study used immunosequencing to profile the T cell repertoires of 666 subjects and linked those repertoires to cytomegalovirus serostatus. The number of typed donors differed by locus: about 620-640 for A, B, C, DRB1 and DQB1; roughly 510 for DQA1; some 610 for DPA1; and some 470 for DPB1. Both class I and class II loci were covered by HLA typing, at four-digit resolution. All discovery cohort repertoires had been generated on a single sequencing platform. In a later analysis, previously published TCR beta repertoires from 550 to 750 donors were re-analyzed and high-resolution HLA genotyping was added so that TCR occurrence patterns could be studied. Roughly 5 DR-DQ haplotypes were handled as single units for association and clustering, since linkage in the cohort was strong. Of the roughly 400 genotyped donors, 81% fell in the genetic ancestry cluster associated with self-reported Caucasian donors. To decide whether each TCR beta V gene segment behaved as functional or pseudogenic, an earlier analysis of some 600 of the donors relied on high-throughput TCR beta sequencing. An early release that covered about 600 HLA-typed donors contained around 330 gigabases of sequencing data and around 85 million unique TCR sequences. To predict cytomegalovirus infection status, the study brought together high-throughput TCR immunosequencing, statistical association of individual TCRs with disease status, and machine learning. In the later analysis, no new phenotypic data were used to find candidate immune exposures; instead, reliance was placed on TCR beta sequences and their occurrence across donors. Among 300 to 500 genotyped donors of the cohort, an average of about 220,000 unique TCR beta nucleotide sequences was sequenced per donor, of which about 19% were non-productive.

Receptor amplification or capture employed the immunoSEQ multiplex PCR assay. For the multiplex PCR, a mixture combining 60 forward primers for TCR Vbeta segments and 13 reverse primers for TCR Jbeta segments was used. The CDR3 region of rearranged TCR beta genes was amplified from genomic DNA by a multiplex PCR assay. The amplified TCR beta libraries were sequenced on the Illumina HiSeq System as 87-base-pair reads. The authors processed their data as follows. A later analysis counted about 80 million unique TCR beta chains across the approximately 700 repertoires, and approximately 11 million of these chains were shared by at least two donors. To remove PCR and sequencing errors, raw reads were error-corrected and collapsed into unique sequences using a nearest-neighbor algorithm that merged closely related sequences. Alignment of CDR3 sequences to IMGT reference sequences was used to assign V, D and J gene segments. For a sequence to be retained, a match of at least six nucleotides to both a V gene segment and a J gene segment was required. A rearrangement counted as productive if the CDR3 had no stop codons and remained in frame with V and J, and every other rearrangement counted as non-productive. Following IMGT convention, CDR3 was defined as the stretch from the second conserved V-encoded cysteine up to the conserved J-encoded phenylalanine. The earlier analysis of a few hundred of the donors excluded any sequence lacking an unambiguous match to a single V gene segment. In an earlier analysis of approximately 590 of the donors, a V segment was called functional when productive rearrangements were above 56.7%, and segregating when the standard deviation between donors exceeded 5%. A statistical classification framework was built for diagnosing cytomegalovirus status from the catalog of TCR beta chain sequences. In a later analysis, V and J genes were assigned by comparing TCR nucleotide sequences against IMGT/GENE-DB human TR gene sequences. A later analysis assigned CDR3 sequences and most-parsimonious VDJ recombination scenarios with the TCRdist pipeline. A later analysis defined each TCR beta chain by its CDR3 amino acid sequence plus V-gene family, and excluded reads lacking a unique V-gene family. To address suspected cross-contamination and a sequencing artifact, a later analysis removed several hundred highly shared, low-generation-probability nucleotide sequences. For each public chain, a later analysis derived a clonal expansion index from normalized ranks of inferred template counts within each repertoire. Generation probabilities in a later analysis came from a VDJ recombination model fitted to out-of-frame rearrangements, and those results were checked against IGoR. Hypergeometric tests were used in a later analysis to score TCR-TCR, TCR-HLA and TCR-CMV co-occurrence, with a repertoire-size bias correction applied to the TCR pairs. To estimate false discovery rates, a later analysis permuted the HLA or CMV assignments 20 times. In a later analysis, co-occurring TCRs were grouped using DBSCAN, with TCRdist sequence similarity added in when clustering inside HLA-allele-positive subsets. Repertoires with fewer than 30,000 or more than 120,000 public chains were left out of co-occurrence clustering, as were a few repertoires with anomalous nucleotide sharing. TCRdb stores this immuneACCESS table with in-frame sequences only. Part of the clones is absent; in the studies checked, under half of the shortfall reflects unresolved V genes, and no reason is known for the rest. Clone size and the V and J calls come from that table; the DNA yielded D and trimming. This sample comprises over 150,000 clones, more than 60% of them detected only once. The ten largest make up about 4% of the sample.

Study-level results and caveats: According to a later genetic analysis, donors in an Asian-associated ancestry cluster had fewer N-insertions in productive TCRs than the approximately 700-donor mean. An association between a missense DCLRE1C variant and V-gene and J-gene trimming of TCR beta chains was found in a later genetic analysis and replicated in an independent cohort. Across donors, most TCR sequences were observed very rarely, whereas some public TCRs were present in many individuals. A few of the identified cytomegalovirus-associated TCR beta chains were confirmed in vitro to be specific for cytomegalovirus antigens. The classifier was reported to diagnose cytomegalovirus status with high specificity and sensitivity in both the original and validation cohorts. Some IMGT-functional V segments, including TRBV6-2 and TRBV6-3, could not be told apart with the 87-base-pair reads, so those segments were excluded. Most CMV-associated TCR beta chains appeared to be HLA-restricted in a later analysis, and the HLA associations seemed to be driven largely by CMV exposure. Specific HLA alleles were associated with over 15,000 TCR beta sequences at a false discovery rate of 0.05 in a later analysis. The cohort was sequenced for TCR beta chains only, and without alpha or paired-chain data the features that could be detected were limited. Approximately 16 rarely observed V segments, including chromosome 9 orphons, were excluded from the earlier analysis of approximately 500 of the donors because counts were too low. Compared with equally common non-associated chains, HLA-associated TCR beta chains in a later analysis were more clonally expanded and had lower generation probabilities. The authors suggested that the approach could potentially be extended to other disease states and immunological phenotypes. Because HLA typing was missing for some donors at each locus, association tests included only the typed subset. Broadly in line with IMGT annotations, most TCR beta V segments showed up in productive rearrangements about 87% or about 30% of the time in an earlier analysis of some 590 of the donors. A further reported finding was that TCR beta sequences accurately predicted the HLA-A and HLA-B alleles for most subjects in the first cohort. When HLA alleles, especially DR and DQ, strongly co-occurred, attributing TCR associations to individual alleles was difficult. A cluster of highly shared sequence variants was judged likely to be a technical artifact of the sequencing pipeline. In a later analysis, the rate of TCR association differed among HLA loci, with DRB1 alleles having the most associated TCRs and HLA-C alleles having the fewest. In a later analysis, several top co-occurrence clusters were reported to appear linked to parvovirus B19, influenza, CMV and Epstein-Barr virus. Correlated functional status among segregating V segments might be attributable to linkage disequilibrium, but an unknown experimental factor could not be ruled out. The only immune exposure information available for the cohort was CMV serostatus. The study gave a list of 150 to 200 TCR beta chains associated with cytomegalovirus. Sequencing depth was assumed to be roughly uniform across donors in the presence/absence analyses, though that assumption may not hold.

A remark on this clone: It lacks a known antigen. Base quality data are lacking; no much larger clone is found one base away.

CDR1 and CDR2 are read off the germline V gene as SGHAT and FQNNGV. Including the terminal cysteine and phenylalanine, the CDR3 comprises 15 residues. Here the CDR3 DNA is all that survives: 45 bases in frame from base 1. V is trimmed back by 5 bases and J by 8 bases, and the junction contains 9 bases that no gene match accounts for. The cohort comprised more than 550 healthy bone marrow donors. At the time of sampling, every cohort member was nominally healthy, though immune exposures that went unrecorded were likely present. The donor tested CMV seronegative, placing the donor among the 352 seronegative members of the cohort. A peripheral blood sample was collected from each donor, and TCR beta sequencing was performed on peripheral blood mononuclear cells. The Qiagen DNeasy Blood Extraction Kit was used to extract genomic DNA from the blood cell samples.

Recombination connected TRBV11-2 to TRBJ2-4, and 10 bases in between align with TRBD1. Sequencing input: PBMCs. This TCR derives from a middle-aged woman in good health and CMV-seronegative. The CDR3 amino acid sequence is: CASSRRQGATDIQYF. The base sequence is TGTGCCAGCAGCCGCCGACAGGGGGCGACAGACATTCAGTACTTC.